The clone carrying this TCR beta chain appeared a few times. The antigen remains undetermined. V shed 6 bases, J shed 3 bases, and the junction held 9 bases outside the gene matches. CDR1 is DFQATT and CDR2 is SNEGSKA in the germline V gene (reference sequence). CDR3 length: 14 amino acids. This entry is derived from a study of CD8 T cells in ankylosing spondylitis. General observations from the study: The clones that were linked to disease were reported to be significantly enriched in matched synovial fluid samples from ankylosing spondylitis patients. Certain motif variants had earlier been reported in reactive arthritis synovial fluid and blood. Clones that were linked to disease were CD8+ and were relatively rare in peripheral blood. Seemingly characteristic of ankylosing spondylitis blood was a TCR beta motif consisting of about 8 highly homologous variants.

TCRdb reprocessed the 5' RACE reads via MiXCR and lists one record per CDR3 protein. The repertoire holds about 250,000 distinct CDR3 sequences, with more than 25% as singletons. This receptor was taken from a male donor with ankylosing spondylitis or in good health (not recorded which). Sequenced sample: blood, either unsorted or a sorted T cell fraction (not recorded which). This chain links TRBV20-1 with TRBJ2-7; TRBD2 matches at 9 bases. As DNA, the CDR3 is TGCAGTGCCTCCGAGACTAGCGGTAACTACGAGCAGTACTTC. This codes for CSASETSGNYEQYF.